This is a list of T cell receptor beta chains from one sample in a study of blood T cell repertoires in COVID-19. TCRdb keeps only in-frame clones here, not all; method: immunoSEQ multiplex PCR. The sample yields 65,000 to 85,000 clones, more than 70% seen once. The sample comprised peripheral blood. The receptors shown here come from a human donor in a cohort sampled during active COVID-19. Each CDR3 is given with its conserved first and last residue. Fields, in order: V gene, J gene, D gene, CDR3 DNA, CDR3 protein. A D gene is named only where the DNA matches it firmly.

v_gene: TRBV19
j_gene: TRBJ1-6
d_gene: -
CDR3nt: TGTGCCAGTAGACCACTAACGACCGGGACAAGACCTAATTCACCCCTCCACTTT
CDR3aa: CASRPLTTGTRPNSPLHF

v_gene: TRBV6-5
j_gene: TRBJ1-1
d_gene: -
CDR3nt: TGTGCCAGCAGTTACAAGTGGCCAAACACTGAAGCTTTCTTT
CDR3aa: CASSYKWPNTEAFF

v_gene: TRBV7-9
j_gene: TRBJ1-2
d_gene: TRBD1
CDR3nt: TGTGCCAGCAGCTTAGGAAAGACAGGGCGGGTCTATGGCTACACCTTC
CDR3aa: CASSLGKTGRVYGYTF

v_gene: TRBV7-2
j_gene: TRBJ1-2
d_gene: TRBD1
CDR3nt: TGTGCCAGCAGCTTCGCCTACAGGGGAGGCTATGGCTACACCTTC
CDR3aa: CASSFAYRGGYGYTF

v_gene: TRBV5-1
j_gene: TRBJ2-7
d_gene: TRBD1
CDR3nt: TGCGCCAGCAGCTTGGGGGGACAGGTTTCGTACGAGCAGTACTTC
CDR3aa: CASSLGGQVSYEQYF

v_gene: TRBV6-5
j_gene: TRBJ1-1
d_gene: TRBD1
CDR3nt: TGTGCCAGCAGTTCGAACTACAGGGGGAGGACTGAAGCTTTCTTT
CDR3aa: CASSSNYRGRTEAFF

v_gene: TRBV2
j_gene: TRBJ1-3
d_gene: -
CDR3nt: TGTGCCAGCAGTGAAGTCCTGCCACAGGGCCCCTCTGGAAACACCATATATTTT
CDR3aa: CASSEVLPQGPSGNTIYF

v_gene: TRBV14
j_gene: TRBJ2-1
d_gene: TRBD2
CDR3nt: TGTGCCAGCAGCAATAGCGGGAATGAGCAGTTCTTC
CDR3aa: CASSNSGNEQFF

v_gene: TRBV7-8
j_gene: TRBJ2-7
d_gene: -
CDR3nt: TGTGCCAGCAGCACCCTGGGACTCGGGACAGAACCCTACGAGCAGTACTTC
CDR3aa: CASSTLGLGTEPYEQYF

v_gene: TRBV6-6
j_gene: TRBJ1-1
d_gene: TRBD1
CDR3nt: TGTGCCAGCAGTGGACAGGGAGTGGAGGGGACTGAAGCTTTCTTT
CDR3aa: CASSGQGVEGTEAFF

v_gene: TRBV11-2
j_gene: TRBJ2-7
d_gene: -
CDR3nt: TGTGCCAGCAGCTTAGCGGGGGGCCAGCGGGCGTACTTC
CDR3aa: CASSLAGGQRAYF

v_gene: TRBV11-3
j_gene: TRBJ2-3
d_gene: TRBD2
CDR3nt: TGTGCCAGCAGCACGGGACTAAACACAGATACGCAGTATTTT
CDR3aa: CASSTGLNTDTQYF

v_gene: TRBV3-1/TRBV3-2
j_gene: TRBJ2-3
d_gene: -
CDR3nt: TGTGCCAGCAGCCAAAACAGGGTTTCCGTAGATACGCAGTATTTT
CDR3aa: CASSQNRVSVDTQYF

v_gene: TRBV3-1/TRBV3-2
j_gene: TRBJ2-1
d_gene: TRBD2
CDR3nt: TGTGCCAGCAGCCCTTCTAGCGGGCGCTACAATGAGCAGTTCTTC
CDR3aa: CASSPSSGRYNEQFF

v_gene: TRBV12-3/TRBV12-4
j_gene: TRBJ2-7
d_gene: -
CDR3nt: TGTGCCAGCAGTCACCGGGACAACTACGAGCAGTACTTC
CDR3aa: CASSHRDNYEQYF

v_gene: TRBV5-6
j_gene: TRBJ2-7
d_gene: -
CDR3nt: TGTGCCAGCAGCCGGGACACGAACTACGAGCAGTACTTC
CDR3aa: CASSRDTNYEQYF

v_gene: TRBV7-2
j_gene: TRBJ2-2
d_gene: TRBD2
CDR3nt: TGTGCCAGCAGCCCGATGGGACGGGGGGGCACCGGGGAGCTGTTTTTT
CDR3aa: CASSPMGRGGTGELFF

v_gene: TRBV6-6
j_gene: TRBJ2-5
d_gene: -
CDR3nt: TGTGCCAGCAGTTACGGCCTAGCTGAGACCCAGTACTTC
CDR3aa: CASSYGLAETQYF

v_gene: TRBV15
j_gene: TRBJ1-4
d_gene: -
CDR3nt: TGTGCCACCAGCAGGGACACAACGGATGAAAAACTGTTTTTT
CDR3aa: CATSRDTTDEKLFF

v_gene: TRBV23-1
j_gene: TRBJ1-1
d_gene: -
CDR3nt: TGCGCCAGCACCCCCAGGGGCACTGAAGCTTTCTTT
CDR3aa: CASTPRGTEAFF